The T cell receptor beta chain under discussion was sequenced for a study of shared clonotypes between healthy human individuals. Points from the study as a whole: Naive subsets tended to show greater estimated richness than memory subsets. Specimens sampled were limited to blood, with tissue repertoires likely differing.

Only in-frame clones appear in the TCRdb table, and some are missing; sequencing was by immunoSEQ multiplex PCR. The table lists about 2 million clones, approximately 94% of them singletons. This CDR3 has 13 residues. V gave up 9 bases and J gave up 5 bases, with 14 bases separating them. The germline CDR1 and CDR2 sequences are SEHNR and FQNEAQ (reference sequence). As for this clone: Its target is not known.

Terminally differentiated effector memory CD45RA+ cells were left out of the naive CD8 fraction, which was CD45RO-negative and positively selected for CCR7. The material sequenced was naive CD8+ T cells sorted from blood. The TCR was taken from a man between 18 and 29 years old in good health. This rearrangement joins TRBV7-9 to TRBJ1-3; D uncertain. CDR3 residues: CASNQEERNTIYF. The CDR3 nucleotides are TGTGCCAGTAACCAGGAAGAACGAAACACCATATATTTT.